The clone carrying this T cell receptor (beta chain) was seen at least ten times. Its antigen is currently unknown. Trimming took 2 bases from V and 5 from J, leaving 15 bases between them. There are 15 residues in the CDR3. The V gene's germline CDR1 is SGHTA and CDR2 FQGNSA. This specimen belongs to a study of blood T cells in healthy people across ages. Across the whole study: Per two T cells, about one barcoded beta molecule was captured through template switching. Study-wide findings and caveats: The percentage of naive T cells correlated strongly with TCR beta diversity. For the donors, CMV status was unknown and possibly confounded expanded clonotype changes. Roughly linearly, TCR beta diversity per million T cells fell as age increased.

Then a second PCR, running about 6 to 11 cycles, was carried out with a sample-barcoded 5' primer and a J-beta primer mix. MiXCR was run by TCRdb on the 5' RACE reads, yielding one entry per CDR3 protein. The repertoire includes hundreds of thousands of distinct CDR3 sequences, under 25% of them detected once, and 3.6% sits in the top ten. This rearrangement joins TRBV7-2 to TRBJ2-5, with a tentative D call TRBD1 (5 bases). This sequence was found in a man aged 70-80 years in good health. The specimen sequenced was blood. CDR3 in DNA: TGTGCCAGCAGCTTAAATTTTGGTGGGGCGGAGACCCAGTACTTC. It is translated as CASSLNFGGAETQYF.